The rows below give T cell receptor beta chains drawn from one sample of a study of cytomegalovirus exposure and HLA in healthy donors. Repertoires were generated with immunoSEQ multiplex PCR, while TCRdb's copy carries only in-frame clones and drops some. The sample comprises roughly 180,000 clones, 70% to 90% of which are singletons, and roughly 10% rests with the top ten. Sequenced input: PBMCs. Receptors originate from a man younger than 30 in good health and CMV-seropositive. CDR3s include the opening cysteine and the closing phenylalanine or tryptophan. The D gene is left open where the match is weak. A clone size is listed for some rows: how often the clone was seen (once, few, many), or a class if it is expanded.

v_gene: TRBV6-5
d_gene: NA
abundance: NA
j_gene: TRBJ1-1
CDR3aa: CASSYSRGGNTEAFF
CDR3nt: TGTGCCAGCAGTTACTCGAGGGGGGGAAACACTGAAGCTTTCTTT

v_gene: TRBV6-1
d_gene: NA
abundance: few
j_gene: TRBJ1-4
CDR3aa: CASRAAPDYNEKLFF
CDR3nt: TGTGCCAGCCGGGCCGCCCCGGACTATAATGAAAAACTGTTTTTT

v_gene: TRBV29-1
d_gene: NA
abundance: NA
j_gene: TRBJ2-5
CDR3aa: CSVVEGSQETQYF
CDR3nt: TGCAGCGTTGTAGAGGGCAGCCAAGAGACCCAGTACTTC

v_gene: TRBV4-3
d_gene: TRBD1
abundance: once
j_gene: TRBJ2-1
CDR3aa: CASARGTGVSNEQFF
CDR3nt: TGCGCCAGCGCCCGGGGGACAGGAGTTTCTAATGAGCAGTTCTTC

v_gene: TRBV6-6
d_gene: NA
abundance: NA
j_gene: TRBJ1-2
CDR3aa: CASSYSGDYYGYTF
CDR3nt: TGTGCCAGCAGTTACTCAGGGGACTACTATGGCTACACCTTC

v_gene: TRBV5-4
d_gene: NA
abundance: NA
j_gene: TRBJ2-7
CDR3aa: CASSDRFYEQYF
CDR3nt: TGTGCCAGCAGCGATCGCTTTTACGAGCAGTACTTC

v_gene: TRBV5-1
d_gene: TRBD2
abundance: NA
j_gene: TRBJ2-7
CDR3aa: CASSESGGRSYEQYF
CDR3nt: TGCGCCAGCAGCGAGAGCGGGGGGCGGTCCTACGAGCAGTACTTC

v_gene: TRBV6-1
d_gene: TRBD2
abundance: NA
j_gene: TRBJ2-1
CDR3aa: CASSWTSGGGDEQFF
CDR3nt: TGTGCCAGCAGTTGGACTAGCGGGGGTGGGGATGAGCAGTTCTTC

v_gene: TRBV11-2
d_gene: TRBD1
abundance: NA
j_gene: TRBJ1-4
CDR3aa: CATSRQGGDEKLFF
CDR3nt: TGTGCCACGTCGAGACAGGGGGGTGATGAAAAACTGTTTTTT

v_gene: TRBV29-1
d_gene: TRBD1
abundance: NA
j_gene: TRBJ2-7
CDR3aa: CSVTTGQETYEQYF
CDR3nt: TGCAGCGTGACCACCGGACAGGAAACCTACGAGCAGTACTTC

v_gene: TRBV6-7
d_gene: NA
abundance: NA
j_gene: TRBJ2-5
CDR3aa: CASSLRFGEQYF
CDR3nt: TGTGCCAGCAGTTTAAGATTCGGGGAGCAGTACTTC

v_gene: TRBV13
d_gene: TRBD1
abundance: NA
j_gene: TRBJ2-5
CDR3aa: CASSLEGGQGGETQYF
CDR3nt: TGTGCCAGCAGCTTAGAAGGGGGACAGGGGGGAGAGACCCAGTACTTC

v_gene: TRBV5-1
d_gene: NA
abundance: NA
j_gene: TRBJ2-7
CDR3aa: CASSEGHWGSFYEQYF
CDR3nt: TGCGCCAGCAGCGAGGGACATTGGGGAAGCTTCTACGAGCAGTACTTC

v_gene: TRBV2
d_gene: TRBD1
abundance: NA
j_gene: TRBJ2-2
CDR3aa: CANGTGVGELFF
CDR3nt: TGTGCCAACGGGACAGGGGTCGGGGAGCTGTTTTTT

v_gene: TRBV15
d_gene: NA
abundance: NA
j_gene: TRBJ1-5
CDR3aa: CATSRDFSSNQPQHF
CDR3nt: TGTGCCACCAGCAGAGATTTTTCGTCGAATCAGCCCCAGCATTTT

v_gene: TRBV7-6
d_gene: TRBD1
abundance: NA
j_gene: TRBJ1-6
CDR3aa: CASSRDRGSYNSPLHF
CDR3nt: TGTGCCAGCAGCCGGGACAGGGGGTCCTATAATTCACCCCTCCACTTT

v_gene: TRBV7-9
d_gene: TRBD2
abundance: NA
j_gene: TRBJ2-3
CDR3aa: CASSLPGGGAGISTDTQYF
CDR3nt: TGTGCCAGCAGCTTACCGGGCGGGGGGGCCGGGATAAGTACAGATACGCAGTATTTT

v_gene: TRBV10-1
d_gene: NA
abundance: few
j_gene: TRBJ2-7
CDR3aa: CASSPGGIYEQYF
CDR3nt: TGCGCCAGCAGCCCAGGAGGGATCTACGAGCAGTACTTC

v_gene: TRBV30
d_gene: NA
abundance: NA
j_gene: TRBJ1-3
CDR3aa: CAWSGSGNTIYF
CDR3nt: TGTGCCTGGAGTGGGAGTGGAAACACCATATATTTT

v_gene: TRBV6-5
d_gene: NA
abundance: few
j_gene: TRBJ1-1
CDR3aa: CASGYLGGTEAFF
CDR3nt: TGTGCCAGCGGGTATCTGGGGGGCACTGAAGCTTTCTTT

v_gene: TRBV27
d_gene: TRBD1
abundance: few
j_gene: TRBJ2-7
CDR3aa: CASSPGQGGDSEQYF
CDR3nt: TGTGCCAGCAGTCCGGGACAGGGGGGTGATTCCGAGCAGTACTTC

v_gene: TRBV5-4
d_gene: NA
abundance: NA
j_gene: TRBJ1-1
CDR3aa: CASSLVVGGNTEAFF
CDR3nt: TGTGCCAGCAGCTTGGTTGTGGGAGGGAACACTGAAGCTTTCTTT

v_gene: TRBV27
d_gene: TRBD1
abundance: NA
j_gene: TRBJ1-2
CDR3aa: CASSSAGRGDRGNGYTF
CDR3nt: TGTGCCAGCAGTTCCGCAGGTCGGGGGGACAGGGGGAATGGCTACACCTTC

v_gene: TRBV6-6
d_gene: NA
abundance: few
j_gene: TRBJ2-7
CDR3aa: CASSSLRGGDYEQYF
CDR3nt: TGTGCCAGCAGTTCCCTGCGGGGTGGGGACTACGAGCAGTACTTC

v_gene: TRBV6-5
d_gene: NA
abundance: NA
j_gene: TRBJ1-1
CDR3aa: CASSSYMRSTEAFF
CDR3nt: TGTGCCAGCAGTTCTTACATGAGGAGCACTGAAGCTTTCTTT

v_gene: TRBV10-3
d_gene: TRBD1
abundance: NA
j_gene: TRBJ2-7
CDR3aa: CAISEHRDRSYEQYF
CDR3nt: TGTGCCATCAGTGAGCACCGGGACAGATCCTACGAGCAGTACTTC

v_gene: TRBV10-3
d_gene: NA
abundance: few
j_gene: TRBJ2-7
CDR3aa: CAISGTKDSRSYEQYF
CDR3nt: TGTGCCATCAGCGGAACCAAGGACAGCCGCTCCTACGAGCAGTACTTC

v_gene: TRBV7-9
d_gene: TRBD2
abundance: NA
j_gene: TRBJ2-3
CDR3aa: CASSFGTSIRDTQYF
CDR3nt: TGTGCCAGCAGCTTCGGGACTAGCATAAGAGATACGCAGTATTTT

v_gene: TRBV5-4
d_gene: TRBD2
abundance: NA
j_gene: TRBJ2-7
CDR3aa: CASSAGLAGVLVAHEQYF
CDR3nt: TGTGCCAGCAGCGCAGGACTAGCGGGGGTCCTTGTCGCTCACGAGCAGTACTTC

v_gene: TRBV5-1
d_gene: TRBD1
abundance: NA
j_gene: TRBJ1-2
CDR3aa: CASSLPSPGTGHHSNGYTF
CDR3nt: TGCGCCAGCAGCTTACCGTCGCCCGGGACAGGTCACCATTCTAATGGCTACACCTTC

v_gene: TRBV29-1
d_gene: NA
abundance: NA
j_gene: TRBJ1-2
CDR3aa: CSVEAGDPNYGYTF
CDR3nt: TGCAGCGTTGAAGCAGGGGACCCTAACTATGGCTACACCTTC

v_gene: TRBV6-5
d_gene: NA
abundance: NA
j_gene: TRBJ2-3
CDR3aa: CASSYSGFSDTQYF
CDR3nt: TGTGCCAGCAGTTATAGCGGCTTTTCAGATACGCAGTATTTT

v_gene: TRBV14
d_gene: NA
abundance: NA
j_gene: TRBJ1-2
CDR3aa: CASSQLTHYGYTF
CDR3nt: TGTGCCAGCAGCCAATTGACACACTATGGCTACACCTTC

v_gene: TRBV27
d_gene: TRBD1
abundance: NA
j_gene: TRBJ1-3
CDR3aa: CASSANTGGTGNTIYF
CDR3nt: TGTGCCAGCAGTGCAAACACAGGGGGTACTGGAAACACCATATATTTT

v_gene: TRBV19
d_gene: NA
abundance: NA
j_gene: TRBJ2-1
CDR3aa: CASREGASSYNEQFF
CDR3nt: TGTGCCAGTAGAGAAGGGGCCAGCTCCTACAATGAGCAGTTCTTC

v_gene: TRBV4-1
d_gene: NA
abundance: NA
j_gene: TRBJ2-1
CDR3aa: CASSQRLEGAYNEQFF
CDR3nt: TGCGCCAGCAGCCAACGACTAGAGGGAGCCTACAATGAGCAGTTCTTC

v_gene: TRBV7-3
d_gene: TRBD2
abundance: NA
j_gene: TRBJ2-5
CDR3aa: CASSLGASGGQGTQYF
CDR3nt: TGTGCCAGCAGCTTAGGGGCTAGCGGGGGGCAGGGGACCCAGTACTTC

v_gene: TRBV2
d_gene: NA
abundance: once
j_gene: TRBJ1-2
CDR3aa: CASRRQSVNYGYTF
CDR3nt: TGTGCCAGCAGAAGACAGTCCGTTAACTATGGCTACACCTTC

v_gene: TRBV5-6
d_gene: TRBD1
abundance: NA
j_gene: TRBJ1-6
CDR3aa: CASNRDRGSSYNSPLHF
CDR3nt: TGTGCCAGCAACAGGGACAGGGGAAGCTCCTATAATTCACCCCTCCACTTT

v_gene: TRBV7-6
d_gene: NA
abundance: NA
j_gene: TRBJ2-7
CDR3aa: CASSLGGMEYEQYF
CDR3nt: TGTGCCAGCAGCTTAGGCGGGATGGAATACGAGCAGTACTTC

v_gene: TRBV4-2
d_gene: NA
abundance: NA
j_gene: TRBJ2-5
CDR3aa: CASSQAEGIQETQYF
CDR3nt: TGTGCCAGCAGCCAAGCGGAGGGGATCCAAGAGACCCAGTACTTC

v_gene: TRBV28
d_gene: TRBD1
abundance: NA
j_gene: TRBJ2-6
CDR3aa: CASSLVTGRLSGANVLTF
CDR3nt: TGTGCCAGCAGTTTGGTGACAGGGCGACTCTCTGGGGCCAACGTCCTGACTTTC

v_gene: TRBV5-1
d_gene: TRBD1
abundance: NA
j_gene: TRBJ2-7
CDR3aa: CASSFSGQGYEQYF
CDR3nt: TGCGCCAGCAGCTTCTCCGGACAGGGTTACGAGCAGTACTTC

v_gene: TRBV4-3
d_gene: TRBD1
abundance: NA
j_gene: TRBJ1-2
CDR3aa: CASSQQASITGGFYGYTF
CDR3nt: TGCGCCAGCAGCCAACAAGCCTCGATCACAGGGGGTTTCTATGGCTACACCTTC

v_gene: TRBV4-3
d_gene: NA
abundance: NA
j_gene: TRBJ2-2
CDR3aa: CASSPLGADTGELFF
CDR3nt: TGCGCCAGCAGCCCCTTGGGGGCGGACACCGGGGAGCTGTTTTTT

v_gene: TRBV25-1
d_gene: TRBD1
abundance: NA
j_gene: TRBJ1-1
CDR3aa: CASSDPGQGMNTEAFF
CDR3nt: TGTGCCAGCAGTGATCCGGGACAGGGGATGAACACTGAAGCTTTCTTT

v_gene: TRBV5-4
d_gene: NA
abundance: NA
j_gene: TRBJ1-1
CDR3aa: CASSLWGKGTEAFF
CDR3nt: TGTGCCAGCAGCTTGTGGGGAAAGGGGACTGAAGCTTTCTTT

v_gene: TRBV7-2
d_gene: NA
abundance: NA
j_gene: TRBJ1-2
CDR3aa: CASSLGRRDYGYTF
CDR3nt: TGTGCCAGCAGCTTAGGGCGCAGGGACTATGGCTACACCTTC

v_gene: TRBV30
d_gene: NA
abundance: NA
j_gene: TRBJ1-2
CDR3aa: CAWRHAQNLRGYTF
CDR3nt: TGTGCCTGGAGACACGCCCAGAATCTGCGGGGCTACACCTTC